This T cell receptor beta chain comes out of a study of blood T cell repertoires in COVID-19. Study-wide context: Researchers got acute and convalescent COVID-19 samples from the United States, Italy and Spain. T cells, B-cell-depleted T cells, or PBMCs provided the cDNA or gDNA that served as material.

Germline lookup yields CDR1 MNHEY and CDR2 SVGEGT. The V end was cut by 5 bases, the J end by 1 base, with 19 bases between. The CDR3 totals 17 residues. Original analysis: The authors estimated nucleated cell counts from reference gene primer amplification. TCRdb keeps only in-frame clones here, not all; method: immunoSEQ multiplex PCR. V and J calls and clone size are copied from that table; D and trimming were computed from the DNA. The data show about 16,000 clones, around 92% seen once. The TCR comes from a human donor in a cohort sampled during active COVID-19. The chain links TRBV6-2 or TRBV6-3 to TRBJ2-3; unclear D gene. Specimen: peripheral blood. CDR3 region: CASSPLAPLPRTDTQYF. The DNA for the CDR3 is TGTGCCAGCAGTCCCTTGGCTCCCCTCCCCCGCACAGATACGCAGTATTTT.